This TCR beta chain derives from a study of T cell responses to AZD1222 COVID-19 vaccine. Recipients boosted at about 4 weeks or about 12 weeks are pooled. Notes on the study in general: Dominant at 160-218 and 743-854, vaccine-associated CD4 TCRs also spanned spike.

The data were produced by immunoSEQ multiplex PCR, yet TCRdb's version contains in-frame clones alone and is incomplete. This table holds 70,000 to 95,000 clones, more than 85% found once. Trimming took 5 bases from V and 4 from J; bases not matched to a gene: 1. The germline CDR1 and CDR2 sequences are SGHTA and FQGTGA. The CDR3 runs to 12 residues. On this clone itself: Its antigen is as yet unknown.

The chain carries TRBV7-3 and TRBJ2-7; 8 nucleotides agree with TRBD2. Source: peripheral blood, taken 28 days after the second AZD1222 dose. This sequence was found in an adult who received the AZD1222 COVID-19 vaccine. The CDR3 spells CASSPGGYEQYF. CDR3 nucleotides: TGTGCCAGCAGCCCGGGGGGGTACGAGCAGTACTTC.